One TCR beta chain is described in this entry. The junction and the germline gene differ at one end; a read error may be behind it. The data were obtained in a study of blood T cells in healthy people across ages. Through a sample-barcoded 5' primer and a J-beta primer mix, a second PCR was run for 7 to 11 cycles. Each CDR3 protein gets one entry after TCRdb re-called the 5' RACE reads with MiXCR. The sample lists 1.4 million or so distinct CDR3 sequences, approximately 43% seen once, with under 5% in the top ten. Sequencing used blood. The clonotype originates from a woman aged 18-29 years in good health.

CDR3 sequence reads: CASSPRGAYTDAQYF. CDR3 coding DNA: TGTGCCAGCAGTCCTCGCGGGGCGTACACAGATGCGCAGTATTTT. J is TRBJ2-3 and V is TRBV12-3 or TRBV12-4, with D possibly being TRBD2 (6 bases). This CDR3 comprises 15 residues.